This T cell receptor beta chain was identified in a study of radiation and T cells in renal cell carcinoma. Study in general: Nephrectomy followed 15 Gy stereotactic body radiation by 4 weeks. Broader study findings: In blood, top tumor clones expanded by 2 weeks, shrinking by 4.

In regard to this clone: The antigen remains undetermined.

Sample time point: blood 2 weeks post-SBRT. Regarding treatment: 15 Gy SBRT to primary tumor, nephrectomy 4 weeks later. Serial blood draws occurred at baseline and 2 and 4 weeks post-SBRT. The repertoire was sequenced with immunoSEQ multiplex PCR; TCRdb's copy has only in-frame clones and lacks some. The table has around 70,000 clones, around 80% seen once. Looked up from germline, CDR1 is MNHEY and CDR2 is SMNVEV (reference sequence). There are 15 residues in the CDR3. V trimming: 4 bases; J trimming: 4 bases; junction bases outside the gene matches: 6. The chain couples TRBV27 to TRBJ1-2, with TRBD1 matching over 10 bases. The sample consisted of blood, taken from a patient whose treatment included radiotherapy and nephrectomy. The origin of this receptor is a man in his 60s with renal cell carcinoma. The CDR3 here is CASSSGQGTPYGYTF. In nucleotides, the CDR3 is TGTGCCAGCAGTTCGGGACAGGGGACGCCCTATGGCTACACCTTC.